This T cell receptor (beta chain) was found in a study of early T cells in non-severe SARS-CoV-2 infection. As for the study in general: The study sequenced bulk RNA from unsorted whole blood, with chains unpaired.

Unique molecular identifier tags were affixed to discrete cDNA molecules. TCRdb reprocessed the 5' RACE reads with MiXCR, giving one entry per CDR3 protein. The profile covers roughly 63,000 distinct CDR3 sequences, with 10% to 15% appearing a single time and around 5.1% taken by the ten largest. Points from the study as a whole: Private and CD4 specificities were missed by VDJdb matching, which favored anti-spike CD8 responses.

The CDR3 loop spans 12 amino acids. The germline V and J ends were trimmed by 3 bases and 9 bases, with 9 bases remaining between them. Germline assignment: CDR1 SGHKS and CDR2 YYEKEE (reference sequence). Worth noting for this clonotype: The antigen is not known. Just one base apart from a much larger clone, this may be a read error.

The sequence derives from an adult who was a healthcare worker with PCR-confirmed SARS-CoV-2 infection or an uninfected control (not recorded which). The chain uses TRBV5-5 and TRBJ1-4; D remains unclear. What was sequenced was whole blood. The CDR3 DNA reads TGTGCCAGCAGCTCGGACGGGCAAAAACTGTTTTTT. This sequence encodes CASSSDGQKLFF.